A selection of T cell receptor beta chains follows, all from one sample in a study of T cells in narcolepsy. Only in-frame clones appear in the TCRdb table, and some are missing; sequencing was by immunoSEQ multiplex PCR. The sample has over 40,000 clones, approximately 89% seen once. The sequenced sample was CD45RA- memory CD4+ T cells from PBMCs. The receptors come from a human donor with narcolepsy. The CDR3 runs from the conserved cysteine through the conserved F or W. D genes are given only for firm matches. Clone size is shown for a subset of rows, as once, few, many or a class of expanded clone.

TGTGCCACTCAGGAACAGGGGCTGAATGAGCAGTTCTTC,CATQEQGLNEQFF,TRBJ2-1,.,TRBV2,TRBD1
TGCGCCAGCAGTACGTCCGGGACAGGGCATAACTATGGCTACACCTTC,CASSTSGTGHNYGYTF,TRBJ1-2,.,TRBV4-1,TRBD1
TGTGCCAGCAGTCGGTTTGGGGGGTACGAGCAGTACTTC,CASSRFGGYEQYF,TRBJ2-7,.,TRBV27,.
TGTGCCAGCAGCTTATCCCGGGCGATGGGAGGAAACACCATATATTTT,CASSLSRAMGGNTIYF,TRBJ1-3,few,TRBV7-9,.
.,CASILGNLHQPQHF,TRBJ1-5,.,TRBV6-1,.
TGTGCCAGCAGCCCCGCAGCGCTAGAGACCCAGTACTTC,CASSPAALETQYF,TRBJ2-5,.,TRBV4-2,.
TGTGCCAGCAGCTCTGCGGGAAGCGGTGATGGCTACACCTTC,CASSSAGSGDGYTF,TRBJ1-2,.,TRBV7-9,.
TGTGCCAGCAGCCCATTAGCGGGGGGGCCCGGTGAGCAGTTCTTC,CASSPLAGGPGEQFF,TRBJ2-1,once,TRBV6-4,TRBD2
TGTGCCAGCAGCCCCGACCCGGAAGGGGGCGGCGGCTACACCTTC,CASSPDPEGGGGYTF,TRBJ1-2,.,TRBV5-4,TRBD1
TGTGCCTCGGGCCCCACAGGGGGAATAGAGACTGAAGCTTTCTTT,CASGPTGGIETEAFF,TRBJ1-1,.,TRBV10-3,TRBD1
TGTGCCAGCAGCTTAGTTTCCAGGGGAGAAAAACTGTTTTTT,CASSLVSRGEKLFF,TRBJ1-4,.,TRBV7-9,.
TGTGCCAGCAGGGGGGGGAACACTGAAGCTTTCTTT,CASRGGNTEAFF,TRBJ1-1,.,TRBV28,.
TGTGCCAGCAGTTTATGGTCGGGGGCCGACACAGATACGCAGTATTTT,CASSLWSGADTDTQYF,TRBJ2-3,.,TRBV27,.
TGTGCCAGCAGCCACGGGACAGAAAACACTGAAGCTTTCTTT,CASSHGTENTEAFF,TRBJ1-1,few,TRBV7-9,TRBD1
TGTGCCAGTAGTATCGGTCCCTCTAGTTCGATGAACACTGAAGCTTTCTTT,CASSIGPSSSMNTEAFF,TRBJ1-1,.,TRBV19,.
TGTGCCAGCTCACCGTATCGGACTAGCGGGAACCCAGATACGCAGTATTTT,CASSPYRTSGNPDTQYF,TRBJ2-3,.,TRBV18,TRBD2
TGTGCCAGCAGCTTAAGCACCGTGGGCACTGAAGCTTTCTTT,CASSLSTVGTEAFF,TRBJ1-1,.,TRBV7-9,.
TGCGCCAGCAGCCAAGAAGGGCTAAACATTCAGTACTTC,CASSQEGLNIQYF,TRBJ2-4,.,TRBV4-3,.
TGTGCCAGCAGCGAGGGGACAGGGTCCAATTCACCCCTCCACTTT,CASSEGTGSNSPLHF,TRBJ1-6,.,TRBV9,TRBD1
TGTGCCAGCAGCCCCTCCCCGGGACTAGCGATCTACGAGCAGTACTTC,CASSPSPGLAIYEQYF,TRBJ2-7,.,TRBV7-9,TRBD2
TGTGCCAGCAGCCTTCCCCGACTAGCGGGAAGCTCGCGGGAGCAGTACTTC,CASSLPRLAGSSREQYF,TRBJ2-7,once,TRBV7-2,TRBD2
TGTGCCAGCAGTCTTTATAATTCACCCCTCCACTTT,CASSLYNSPLHF,TRBJ1-6,.,TRBV6-6,.
TGTGCCAGCAGCCCACCGGGACAGTACAATGAGCAGTTCTTC,CASSPPGQYNEQFF,TRBJ2-1,.,TRBV11-2,TRBD1
TGTGCCAGCAGCCCCTCACTAGCGGGCGCGGATACGCAGTATTTT,CASSPSLAGADTQYF,TRBJ2-3,.,TRBV6-5,TRBD2
TGCAGCGTTGAGCAAACGGGACAGGATGAAAAACTGTTTTTT,CSVEQTGQDEKLFF,TRBJ1-4,.,TRBV29-1,TRBD1
TGTGCCAGCAGCGTAGGTGGCCACCGGACAGGGGGCGCGACAGATACGCAGTATTTT,CASSVGGHRTGGATDTQYF,TRBJ2-3,.,TRBV9,TRBD1
TGCGCCAGCAGCCCCATCCGGGGAACCGGGGAGCTGTTTTTT,CASSPIRGTGELFF,TRBJ2-2,.,TRBV5-1,.
TGTGCCAGCAGCAAAGGTGGACAATCCAACAATGAGCAGTTCTTC,CASSKGGQSNNEQFF,TRBJ2-1,.,TRBV7-9,.
TGTGCCAGCAGTCAAGACAGGGCGCGGGGGCAGTACTTC,CASSQDRARGQYF,TRBJ2-7,.,TRBV6-5,.
TGTGCCAGCAGCTTAGGGGGCATCTACGAGCAGTACTTC,CASSLGGIYEQYF,TRBJ2-7,.,TRBV7-2,.
TGTGCCAGCAGTCTATCTAGCGGGGGGACACCCTACGAGCAGTACTTC,CASSLSSGGTPYEQYF,TRBJ2-7,.,TRBV28,TRBD2
TGCGCCAGCAGCTTCGGCGGACATAATTCACCCCTCCACTTT,CASSFGGHNSPLHF,TRBJ1-6,.,TRBV5-1,.
TGTGCCAGCAGCACACGTGGGACAGGGGGCGGGAACACTGAAGCTTTCTTT,CASSTRGTGGGNTEAFF,TRBJ1-1,.,TRBV5-6,TRBD1
TGTGCCAGCAGCTTAAGGCCCCAGGGGGCGCAAGATACGCAGTATTTT,CASSLRPQGAQDTQYF,TRBJ2-3,.,TRBV7-2,TRBD1
TGTGCCAGCAAGGACCCCGGGGCCGGTGAGCAGTTCTTC,CASKDPGAGEQFF,TRBJ2-1,.,TRBV6-1,.
TGCGCCAGCAGCTTGTTCAACCAAGGAGGCTATGGCTACACCTTC,CASSLFNQGGYGYTF,TRBJ1-2,.,TRBV5-1,.
TGTGCCATCAGGAGTGGGTCTGGGGCCAACGTCCTGACTTTC,CAIRSGSGANVLTF,TRBJ2-6,.,TRBV10-3,.
TGTGCCAGCAGCGAGGGGACACAGGGGGCTGAGCAGTTCTTC,CASSEGTQGAEQFF,TRBJ2-1,.,TRBV9,TRBD1
TGCGCCAGCAGCTTGGATACGGGGGGTAAGACTGAAGCTTTCTTT,CASSLDTGGKTEAFF,TRBJ1-1,once,TRBV5-1,.
TGTGCCATCAGTGAGTCCAAGGGCTACGAGCAGTACTTC,CAISESKGYEQYF,TRBJ2-7,.,TRBV10-3,.
TGTGCCAGCAGCTCGGGACAGGGAGAATCGATAGCTTTCTTT,CASSSGQGESIAFF,TRBJ1-1,.,TRBV11-3,TRBD1
TGTGCCAGCAGCGAAAGACAGGGTCCCACCATATATTTT,CASSERQGPTIYF,TRBJ1-3,.,TRBV7-9,TRBD1
TGTGCCAGCAGCCAAATCAATTATGAGCAGTTCTTC,CASSQINYEQFF,TRBJ2-1,.,TRBV14,.
TGTGCCAGCAGCCCAGGACAGGGGGCCGTCGACGGCTACACCTTC,CASSPGQGAVDGYTF,TRBJ1-2,.,TRBV7-9,TRBD1
TGCGCCAGCAGCTTGGAAGGGACAGGGAATAATTCACCCCTCCACTTT,CASSLEGTGNNSPLHF,TRBJ1-6,.,TRBV5-1,TRBD1
TGTGCTAGCAGCCGGGGACCCGGGCGTGAGACCCAGTACTTC,CASSRGPGRETQYF,TRBJ2-5,once,TRBV7-7,.
TGTGCCAGTAGTGCCCCCGGGCAGGCGACAAATGAGCAGTTCTTC,CASSAPGQATNEQFF,TRBJ2-1,.,TRBV19,.
TGTGCCAGCTCGAGTGAAGCGGGTTCGCGGACTGAAGCTTTCTTT,CASSSEAGSRTEAFF,TRBJ1-1,.,TRBV18,.
TGCGCCAGCAGCTTGGGGGGGGACAGGGTCGAGACCCAGTACTTC,CASSLGGDRVETQYF,TRBJ2-5,few,TRBV5-1,TRBD1
TGTGCCAGCTCACCACCACAGGGGGACACTGAAGCTTTCTTT,CASSPPQGDTEAFF,TRBJ1-1,.,TRBV18,TRBD1